The 18 T cell receptor beta chains given below trace back to one sample, sequenced in a study of T cells in Graves' hyperthyroidism and ophthalmopathy. The source material, RNA transcripts, was used to amplify TCR beta CDR3 regions. Carried out on the TCR CDR3, a first-round RT-PCR used the HTBI primer set. TCRdb ran MiXCR on the multiplex PCR reads and lists one entry per CDR3 protein. The sample records about 160,000 distinct CDR3 sequences, just under 9.5% being singletons. Material for sequencing was blood. The receptors shown here come from a woman aged 18-35 years with Graves' hyperthyroidism that later progressed to Graves' ophthalmopathy.

This clonotype was seen at least ten times. The DNA for the CDR3 is TGTGCCAGCAGCGGACAGGGCAGCGGGTACAATGAGCAGTTCTTC. Translating gives CASSGQGSGYNEQFF. V usage is TRBV2 and J usage is TRBJ2-1; 8 nucleotides line up with TRBD1. This CDR3 is 15 amino acids long. Germline CDR1 and CDR2: SNHLY and FYNNEI. J lost 4 bases, V lost 6 bases, and 8 bases had no gene match.

In its sample, this clonotype was seen many times. This chain joins TRBV7-2 and TRBJ1-2; D not certain. The CDR3 runs to 14 residues. Germline V lookup: CDR1 SGHTA, CDR2 FQGNSA. V lost 5 bases and J 7 bases, leaving 17 bases between the germline ends. CDR3 bases: TGTGCCAGCAGCCTCGGAAGCGGGGAGGCTGGCTACACCTTC. It specifies CASSLGSGEAGYTF.

This clonotype was observed at least ten times. The V gene is TRBV20-1, the J gene TRBJ1-5; D not resolved. The CDR3 is 12 residues long. Germline-derived CDR1 and CDR2 are DFQATT and SNEGSKA (reference sequence). Trimming pared 4 bases from V and 4 bases from J, leaving 8 bases between. CDR3 sequence reads: CSAMGKNQPQHF. In DNA, the CDR3 is TGCAGTGCTATGGGCAAAAATCAGCCCCAGCATTTT.

This clonotype was observed at least ten times. The CDR3 protein is CAWSLAGDYEQYF. Written as DNA, the CDR3 is TGTGCCTGGAGCTTAGCGGGAGACTACGAGCAGTACTTC. V usage is TRBV30 and J usage is TRBJ2-7, with 9 bases that match TRBD2. The CDR3 extends over 13 amino acids. Germline V gives CDR1 GTSNPN, CDR2 SVGIG (reference sequence). V was pared by 3 bases and J by 3 bases, with 3 bases of the junction left unmatched.

This clonotype appeared many times. CDR3 loop: CASSPPWIGRSYEQYF. Written as DNA, the CDR3 is TGTGCCAGCAGCCCCCCTTGGATCGGACGAAGCTACGAGCAGTACTTC. The V call is TRBV7-2, the J call TRBJ2-7, with no clear D. Germline loops: CDR1 SGHTA, CDR2 FQGNSA. V was clipped by 5 bases and J by 3 bases, with 20 bases between them. The CDR3 loop spans 16 amino acids.

This clonotype has ten or more counts. The CDR3 DNA follows: TGTGCCAGCTTCTGGGCCATCGACAGGGGGTGGGGCACTGAAGCTTTCTTT. This gives the protein CASFWAIDRGWGTEAFF. The rearrangement uses TRBV28 and TRBJ1-1; 9 bases fit TRBD1. Per germline, CDR1 MDHEN and CDR2 SYDVKM. This CDR3 has 17 residues. J was trimmed by 4 bases and V by 8 bases; bases with no gene match: 17.

This clonotype was seen many times. The V and J genes are TRBV7-8 and TRBJ2-7; unclear D gene. The length of the CDR3 is 13 residues. Trimming stripped 0 bases from V and 7 bases from J, with 10 bases between. From germline, CDR1 is SGHVS and CDR2 FQNEAQ. DNA for the CDR3: TGTGCCAGCAGCTTAGCGTTTATCGGAGAGCAGTACTTC. Amino acid sequence: CASSLAFIGEQYF.

Many counts were recorded for this clonotype. Written as DNA, the CDR3 is TGTGCCAGTGAGGGGGTCAGCGGGAGGTTCGAGCAGTACTTC. Protein sequence: CASEGVSGRFEQYF. The chain joins TRBV2 to TRBJ2-7; TRBD2 matches 9 bases. The CDR3 contains 14 residues. The trim removed 9 bases at V and 6 bases at J, leaving 12 bases unmatched. CDR1 and CDR2 (germline): SNHLY, FYNNEI.

This clonotype was seen at least ten times. This rearrangement joins TRBV3-1 to TRBJ2-1; D call uncertain. Trimming pared 0 bases from V and 10 bases from J, leaving 4 bases between. Germline V gives CDR1 LGHDT, CDR2 YNNKEL (reference sequence). The CDR3 runs to 11 residues. The CDR3: CASSQDIEQFF. CDR3 bases: TGTGCCAGCAGCCAAGATATAGAGCAGTTCTTC.

This clonotype was recorded at least ten times. The chain recombines TRBV27 with TRBJ2-1; D possibly corresponds to TRBD2 (6 bases). Germline CDR1 reads MNHEY; CDR2 reads SMNVEV (reference sequence). CDR3 length: 15 residues. Between the trimmed V and J ends, which lost 3 bases and 9 bases, there was a span of 18 bases. CDR3 sequence (DNA): TGTGCCAGCAGTTTCAGACTAGAGATATCATTTGAGCAGTTCTTC. Its translation is CASSFRLEISFEQFF.

This clonotype was recorded at least ten times. The rearrangement uses TRBV7-8 and TRBJ2-7, with D unresolved. In germline, CDR1 is SGHVS, CDR2 FQNEAQ. The CDR3 is 13 residues long. Trimming removed 1 base from V and 7 bases from J, with 11 bases in between. The CDR3 DNA follows: TGTGCCAGCAGCTTAGATGGGGTAAAGGAGCAGTACTTC. Its protein product is CASSLDGVKEQYF.

This clonotype was seen a handful of times. V is TRBV15 and J is TRBJ2-3; a weak D match, TRBD1 (5 bases). V lost 0 bases to trimming and J lost 11 bases, with 18 bases between them. This CDR3 contains 15 residues. Looked up from germline, CDR1 is LNHNV and CDR2 is YYDKDF (reference sequence). The CDR3 DNA reads TGTGCCACCAGCAGAGAGGAAGGGGCTGGGGCTGTGCAGTATTTT. This encodes CATSREEGAGAVQYF.

This chain links TRBV5-4 with TRBJ2-5; 12 nucleotides line up with TRBD2. Germline lookup yields CDR1 SGHNT and CDR2 YYREEE (reference sequence). With 1 base clipped from V and 5 bases from J, the junction kept 9 bases outside the gene matches. The CDR3 consists of 17 residues. CDR3 bases: TGTGCCAGCAGCTTGAGGCTAGCGGGGGGGCCAGGGGAGACCCAGTACTTC. Its translation: CASSLRLAGGPGETQYF. The whole variable domain, filled in from reference TRBV5-4 and TRBJ2-5, reads ETGVTQSPTHLIKTRGQQVTLRCSSQSGHNTVSWYQQALGQGPQFIFQYYREEENGRGNFPPRFSGLQFPNYSSELNVNALELDDSALYLCASSLRLAGGPGETQYFGPGTRLLVL.

This clonotype has ten or more counts. The chain joins TRBV12-3 or TRBV12-4 to TRBJ1-3; D is possibly TRBD1 (6 bases). This CDR3 contains 15 residues. The ends were cut back, 2 bases at V and 0 bases at J, with 8 bases in the middle. The CDR3 nucleotides read TGTGCCAGCAGTTTACAGGACAGCTCTGGAAACACCATATATTTT. Translation: CASSLQDSSGNTIYF.

This clonotype was counted many times. The chain employs TRBV28 and TRBJ2-1, with 7 bases aligning to TRBD2. Germline values: CDR1 MDHEN, CDR2 SYDVKM. V lost 3 bases to trimming and J lost 5 bases; unmatched junction nucleotides: 7. This CDR3 region has 15 residues. CDR3 nucleotides: TGTGCCAGCAGTTTTTGGAGTGGGGGGGACAATGAGCAGTTCTTC. Residues: CASSFWSGGDNEQFF.

This clonotype was recorded at least ten times. The chain uses TRBV2 and TRBJ2-1; no clear D. CDR3 length: 11 residues. Germline CDR1 and CDR2: SNHLY and FYNNEI. With 3 bases removed from V and 5 bases from J, the gap between germline ends came to 2 bases. CDR3 sequence (DNA): TGTGCCAGCAGTGAGGACAATGAGCAGTTCTTC. This translates into CASSEDNEQFF.

Ten or more counts support this clonotype. V gene TRBV6-1 combines with J gene TRBJ1-1, with TRBD1 as a possible D gene (6 bases). The V and J ends lost 8 bases and 6 bases respectively, with 10 bases between them. Germline lookup yields CDR1 MNHNS and CDR2 SASEGT. This CDR3 region has 11 residues. This CDR3 reads CASLRGSEAFF. In DNA, the CDR3 is TGTGCCAGCCTGAGGGGGTCTGAAGCTTTCTTT.

This clonotype was recorded at least ten times. The V gene is TRBV28, the J gene TRBJ2-6, with 7 bases identical to TRBD1. This CDR3 is 17 amino acids long. Germline loops: CDR1 MDHEN, CDR2 SYDVKM. The V gene end was trimmed by 5 bases and the J gene end by 0 bases; junction bases not matched to a gene: 7. CDR3 sequence reads: CASSMGQPYSGANVLTF. DNA for the CDR3: TGTGCCAGCAGTATGGGACAGCCTTACTCTGGGGCCAACGTCCTGACTTTC.